This T cell receptor (beta chain) was observed in a study of HIV-infected patients and healthy controls. Reverse transcription used approximately 500 ng RNA and constant-region primers for alpha and beta. Separate chain-specific third strand synthesis with multiplexing indices produced the alpha and beta libraries. Each cDNA molecule was barcoded, and a single primer pair amplified each chain. TCRdb reprocessed the 5' RACE reads with MiXCR, giving one entry per CDR3 protein. The sample carries 4,500 to 5,500 distinct CDR3 sequences, less than 6.5% recorded once. Findings and caveats of the study: Eight alpha and eight beta V genes differed significantly in mean usage between HIV-infected patients and controls.

This clonotype was picked up a small number of times. Its antigen remains unidentified. Roughly three months, about 14 weeks, into antiretroviral therapy, follow-up blood was collected. The repertoire came from unfractionated whole blood and reflected all unsorted peripheral T cells. CDR3 length: 14 residues. V gave up 1 base and J gave up 5 bases; unmatched junction bases: 3. Germline V gene lookup returns CDR1 SGHAT and CDR2 FQDESV (reference sequence). Sequenced here: blood, sampled during antiretroviral therapy. J is TRBJ2-3 and V is TRBV11-1; 7 bases fit TRBD1. The clonotype comes from an adult with HIV infection. The CDR3 DNA sequence: TGTGCCAGCAGCTTAGAGGCAGGGGGAGATACGCAGTATTTT. It encodes CASSLEAGGDTQYF.